Listed below are T cell receptor beta chains from one sample, sequenced in a study of vaccination and CD4 T cells after COVID-19. TCRdb fed the PCR reads into MiXCR, producing one record per CDR3 protein. The sample has about 8,100 distinct CDR3 sequences, approximately 57% seen once. For these receptors, no antigen is known. The sequenced sample was CD4+ T cells from blood, cultured in vitro. These receptors came from a human donor in good health. Both conserved end residues are part of each CDR3. The order of the fields is V gene, clone size, J gene, D gene, CDR3 protein, CDR3 DNA. The D gene is left open where the match is weak. Clone size is stated in some rows and not others, as once, few, many or a class when expanded.

V gene: TRBV5-1
clone size: -
J gene: TRBJ2-5
D gene: -
CDR3 protein: CASSPGGQGETQYF
CDR3 DNA: TGCGCCAGCAGCCCCGGGGGGCAGGGGGAGACCCAGTACTTC

V gene: TRBV7-2
clone size: -
J gene: TRBJ2-7
D gene: -
CDR3 protein: CASSRDISEQYF
CDR3 DNA: TGTGCCAGCAGCCGAGACATAAGCGAGCAGTACTTC

V gene: TRBV12-5
clone size: -
J gene: TRBJ1-1
D gene: -
CDR3 protein: CASGLAGAGANTEAFF
CDR3 DNA: TGTGCTAGTGGTTTGGCGGGGGCAGGGGCGAACACTGAAGCTTTCTTT

V gene: TRBV19
clone size: -
J gene: TRBJ1-3
D gene: -
CDR3 protein: CASSIPGGASGNTIYF
CDR3 DNA: TGTGCCAGTAGTATACCTGGGGGCGCGAGTGGAAACACCATATATTTT

V gene: TRBV6-4
clone size: -
J gene: TRBJ1-5
D gene: -
CDR3 protein: CASSPRAEAGQPQHF
CDR3 DNA: TGTGCCAGCAGTCCCCGGGCCGAGGCAGGTCAGCCCCAGCATTTT

V gene: TRBV20-1
clone size: -
J gene: TRBJ2-3
D gene: TRBD2
CDR3 protein: CSARGGLSVDTQYF
CDR3 DNA: TGCAGTGCTAGGGGGGGGTTGTCGGTAGATACGCAGTATTTT

V gene: TRBV7-7
clone size: few
J gene: TRBJ2-2
D gene: TRBD1
CDR3 protein: CASSPAATGGTGELFF
CDR3 DNA: TGTGCCAGCAGCCCGGCGGCGACAGGGGGCACCGGGGAGCTGTTTTTT

V gene: TRBV27
clone size: -
J gene: TRBJ2-7
D gene: TRBD2
CDR3 protein: CASSLRPSRLAGGQPYEQYF
CDR3 DNA: TGTGCCAGCAGTTTAAGGCCCTCGAGACTAGCGGGGGGCCAGCCCTACGAGCAGTACTTC

V gene: TRBV19
clone size: -
J gene: TRBJ2-2
D gene: TRBD1
CDR3 protein: CATGGFSQNTGELFF
CDR3 DNA: TGTGCTACAGGGGGCTTCTCACAGAACACCGGGGAGCTGTTTTTT

V gene: TRBV12-3/TRBV12-4
clone size: -
J gene: TRBJ1-6
D gene: -
CDR3 protein: CASSLAQGNSPLHF
CDR3 DNA: TGTGCCAGCAGTTTAGCGCAGGGTAATTCACCCCTCCACTTT

V gene: TRBV20-1
clone size: -
J gene: TRBJ1-5
D gene: TRBD1
CDR3 protein: CSADRGNQPQHF
CDR3 DNA: TGCAGTGCTGACAGGGGCAATCAGCCCCAGCATTTT

V gene: TRBV30
clone size: -
J gene: TRBJ1-2
D gene: TRBD1
CDR3 protein: CAWAQGAGYGYTF
CDR3 DNA: TGTGCCTGGGCCCAGGGGGCTGGCTATGGCTACACCTTC

V gene: TRBV20-1
clone size: once
J gene: TRBJ2-4
D gene: -
CDR3 protein: CSARDPGANIQYF
CDR3 DNA: TGCAGTGCTAGAGATCCGGGAGCTAACATTCAGTACTTC

V gene: TRBV15
clone size: -
J gene: TRBJ1-2
D gene: -
CDR3 protein: CATSRETAASLYGYTF
CDR3 DNA: TGTGCCACCAGCAGGGAAACGGCGGCCAGTCTCTATGGCTACACCTTC

V gene: TRBV2
clone size: -
J gene: TRBJ2-5
D gene: -
CDR3 protein: CASSVGQLTQETQYF
CDR3 DNA: TGTGCCAGCAGTGTAGGGCAGCTAACTCAAGAGACCCAGTACTTC

V gene: TRBV6-1
clone size: -
J gene: TRBJ1-2
D gene: TRBD1
CDR3 protein: CASSEGDRVNYGYTF
CDR3 DNA: TGTGCCAGCAGTGAGGGCGACAGGGTTAACTATGGCTACACCTTC

V gene: TRBV28
clone size: -
J gene: TRBJ1-6
D gene: TRBD1
CDR3 protein: CASSFPFGAEGAGNSPLHF
CDR3 DNA: TGTGCCAGCAGTTTCCCTTTCGGGGCTGAGGGGGCAGGGAATTCACCCCTCCACTTT

V gene: TRBV20-1
clone size: -
J gene: TRBJ2-1
D gene: TRBD2
CDR3 protein: CSASPVGRGGNEQFF
CDR3 DNA: TGCAGTGCTAGCCCCGTCGGGCGGGGGGGCAATGAGCAGTTCTTC

V gene: TRBV7-9
clone size: -
J gene: TRBJ1-5
D gene: -
CDR3 protein: CASSFIGQPQHF
CDR3 DNA: TGTGCCAGCAGCTTCATAGGTCAGCCCCAGCATTTT

V gene: TRBV7-2
clone size: few
J gene: TRBJ1-6
D gene: -
CDR3 protein: CASSLNKSPLHF
CDR3 DNA: TGTGCCAGCAGCCTCAACAAATCACCCCTCCACTTT

V gene: TRBV20-1
clone size: few
J gene: TRBJ2-5
D gene: -
CDR3 protein: CSARDPWTTVQETQYF
CDR3 DNA: TGCAGTGCTAGAGATCCCTGGACTACTGTCCAGGAGACCCAGTACTTC

V gene: TRBV20-1
clone size: once
J gene: TRBJ2-1
D gene: TRBD2
CDR3 protein: CSARPPSGRLPSSYNEQFF
CDR3 DNA: TGCAGTGCTAGGCCCCCCAGCGGGAGGCTCCCAAGCTCCTACAATGAGCAGTTCTTC

V gene: TRBV28
clone size: -
J gene: TRBJ1-5
D gene: -
CDR3 protein: CASSLRGVGNQPQHF
CDR3 DNA: TGTGCCAGCAGTTTAAGGGGCGTTGGCAATCAGCCCCAGCATTTT

V gene: TRBV7-2
clone size: -
J gene: TRBJ2-5
D gene: -
CDR3 protein: CASSRTTWETQYF
CDR3 DNA: TGTGCCAGCAGCCGGACTACCTGGGAGACCCAGTACTTC

V gene: TRBV19
clone size: -
J gene: TRBJ1-1
D gene: -
CDR3 protein: CASSIVGGRNTEAFF
CDR3 DNA: TGTGCCAGTAGTATAGTCGGCGGAAGGAACACTGAAGCTTTCTTT

V gene: TRBV7-8
clone size: -
J gene: TRBJ1-1
D gene: -
CDR3 protein: CASSPLATAQLTSSAF
CDR3 DNA: TGTGCCAGCAGCCCTTTGGCCACCGCCCAACTCACCAGCTCAGCCTTT

V gene: TRBV19
clone size: -
J gene: TRBJ2-3
D gene: -
CDR3 protein: CASSPGGPGTDTQYF
CDR3 DNA: TGTGCCAGTTCTCCCGGGGGCCCTGGCACAGATACGCAGTATTTT

V gene: TRBV7-8
clone size: -
J gene: TRBJ1-6
D gene: TRBD1
CDR3 protein: CASSPRTGFEVSPLHF
CDR3 DNA: TGTGCCAGCAGCCCGCGGACAGGATTTGAGGTTTCACCCCTCCACTTT

V gene: TRBV10-1
clone size: -
J gene: TRBJ2-5
D gene: -
CDR3 protein: CASSASEEETQYF
CDR3 DNA: TGCGCCAGCAGTGCCTCGGAGGAGGAGACCCAGTACTTC

V gene: TRBV6-1
clone size: -
J gene: TRBJ1-1
D gene: -
CDR3 protein: CATKVGAEAFF
CDR3 DNA: TGTGCCACCAAAGTAGGCGCTGAAGCTTTCTTT

V gene: TRBV6-2/TRBV6-3
clone size: few
J gene: TRBJ2-1
D gene: TRBD2
CDR3 protein: CASSYSRRERTSGRNNEQFF
CDR3 DNA: TGTGCCAGCAGTTACTCGAGAAGGGAAAGGACTAGCGGGAGGAACAATGAGCAGTTCTTC

V gene: TRBV6-1
clone size: -
J gene: TRBJ1-1
D gene: -
CDR3 protein: CASRPGPSIGEAFF
CDR3 DNA: TGTGCCAGCAGACCCGGGCCCTCAATCGGTGAAGCTTTCTTT

V gene: TRBV27
clone size: -
J gene: TRBJ1-1
D gene: -
CDR3 protein: CASSLFPGMAEAFF
CDR3 DNA: TGTGCCAGCAGTTTATTTCCGGGGATGGCTGAAGCTTTCTTT

V gene: TRBV10-2
clone size: -
J gene: TRBJ2-3
D gene: TRBD2
CDR3 protein: CASSDFKRGGRTDTQYF
CDR3 DNA: TGCGCCAGCAGTGACTTTAAGCGGGGGGGCCGGACAGATACGCAGTATTTT

V gene: TRBV28
clone size: -
J gene: TRBJ1-5
D gene: TRBD1
CDR3 protein: CASSPAIQGESQPQHF
CDR3 DNA: TGTGCCAGCAGCCCGGCGATACAGGGGGAAAGTCAGCCCCAGCATTTT

V gene: TRBV6-1
clone size: once
J gene: TRBJ1-3
D gene: -
CDR3 protein: CASTLGGGPGNTIYF
CDR3 DNA: TGTGCCAGCACCCTCGGTGGGGGGCCTGGAAACACCATATATTTT

V gene: TRBV12-3/TRBV12-4
clone size: once
J gene: TRBJ1-2
D gene: -
CDR3 protein: CASRRTGISGYTF
CDR3 DNA: TGTGCCAGCAGACGAACAGGGATAAGTGGCTACACCTTC

V gene: TRBV2
clone size: -
J gene: TRBJ2-5
D gene: -
CDR3 protein: CASSQPRSQETQYF
CDR3 DNA: TGTGCCAGCAGCCAACCTCGTAGCCAAGAGACCCAGTACTTC

V gene: TRBV2
clone size: -
J gene: TRBJ2-2
D gene: -
CDR3 protein: CASSEVPDYTGELFF
CDR3 DNA: TGTGCCAGCAGTGAGGTGCCAGATTACACCGGGGAGCTGTTTTTT

V gene: TRBV11-2
clone size: few
J gene: TRBJ2-5
D gene: TRBD1
CDR3 protein: CASSLGLGRTGRETQYF
CDR3 DNA: TGTGCCAGCAGCTTAGGCCTAGGCCGGACAGGTCGAGAGACCCAGTACTTC

V gene: TRBV30
clone size: few
J gene: TRBJ2-5
D gene: -
CDR3 protein: CAWSKGWETQYF
CDR3 DNA: TGTGCCTGGAGTAAGGGATGGGAGACCCAGTACTTC

V gene: TRBV7-2
clone size: -
J gene: TRBJ2-3
D gene: -
CDR3 protein: CASSLASGSTDTQYF
CDR3 DNA: TGTGCCAGCAGCTTAGCCAGCGGGAGCACAGATACGCAGTATTTT

V gene: TRBV4-1
clone size: -
J gene: TRBJ1-5
D gene: -
CDR3 protein: CASRYASGGKDGNQPQHF
CDR3 DNA: TGCGCCAGCAGGTACGCCTCCGGGGGGAAGGACGGCAATCAGCCCCAGCATTTT

V gene: TRBV27
clone size: -
J gene: TRBJ2-1
D gene: -
CDR3 protein: CASSGLIAYNEQFF
CDR3 DNA: TGTGCCAGCTCTGGACTTATTGCCTACAATGAGCAGTTCTTC

V gene: TRBV7-6
clone size: -
J gene: TRBJ1-1
D gene: -
CDR3 protein: CASSLEVLNTEAFF
CDR3 DNA: TGTGCCAGCAGCTTAGAGGTTTTGAACACTGAAGCTTTCTTT

V gene: TRBV20-1
clone size: -
J gene: TRBJ2-3
D gene: -
CDR3 protein: CSASYRNTDTQYF
CDR3 DNA: TGCAGTGCTAGTTACCGAAACACAGATACGCAGTATTTT

V gene: TRBV20-1
clone size: few
J gene: TRBJ1-4
D gene: -
CDR3 protein: CSARESASRFF
CDR3 DNA: TGCAGTGCTAGAGAGTCGGCGAGTAGGTTTTTT

V gene: TRBV27
clone size: few
J gene: TRBJ2-7
D gene: -
CDR3 protein: CASSLIGGNGYEQYF
CDR3 DNA: TGTGCCAGCAGTTTAATCGGCGGTAACGGCTACGAGCAGTACTTC

V gene: TRBV14
clone size: -
J gene: TRBJ2-7
D gene: -
CDR3 protein: CASSSYHEQYF
CDR3 DNA: TGTGCCAGCAGCTCCTATCACGAGCAGTACTTC

V gene: TRBV6-5
clone size: -
J gene: TRBJ2-5
D gene: -
CDR3 protein: CASSYSLETQYF
CDR3 DNA: TGTGCCAGCAGTTACTCTTTGGAGACCCAGTACTTC

V gene: TRBV2
clone size: few
J gene: TRBJ1-1
D gene: -
CDR3 protein: CASSANPGPTEAFF
CDR3 DNA: TGTGCCAGCAGCGCGAACCCGGGCCCCACTGAAGCTTTCTTT

V gene: TRBV27
clone size: few
J gene: TRBJ1-5
D gene: TRBD1
CDR3 protein: CASSLTGVAPNQPQHF
CDR3 DNA: TGTGCCAGCAGTTTAACAGGGGTCGCCCCCAATCAGCCCCAGCATTTT

V gene: TRBV6-1
clone size: -
J gene: TRBJ2-7
D gene: TRBD2
CDR3 protein: CASSDRTSGSPETYEQYF
CDR3 DNA: TGTGCCAGCAGTGATAGGACTAGCGGGAGTCCCGAAACCTACGAGCAGTACTTC

V gene: TRBV3-1
clone size: -
J gene: TRBJ2-3
D gene: -
CDR3 protein: CASSQWGDTQYF
CDR3 DNA: TGTGCCAGCAGCCAGTGGGGAGATACGCAGTATTTT

V gene: TRBV19
clone size: -
J gene: TRBJ1-3
D gene: TRBD1
CDR3 protein: CASSTDWTGSSGNTIYF
CDR3 DNA: TGTGCCAGTAGTACCGACTGGACAGGAAGCTCTGGAAACACCATATATTTT

V gene: TRBV7-2
clone size: few
J gene: TRBJ2-2
D gene: -
CDR3 protein: CASTPLSGELFF
CDR3 DNA: TGTGCCAGCACCCCTCTTTCCGGGGAGCTGTTTTTT

V gene: TRBV7-8
clone size: -
J gene: TRBJ1-3
D gene: -
CDR3 protein: CASSGTRDTIYF
CDR3 DNA: TGTGCCAGCAGCGGGACGCGGGACACCATATATTTT

V gene: TRBV6-1
clone size: few
J gene: TRBJ1-5
D gene: -
CDR3 protein: CASSAPGAGNQPQHF
CDR3 DNA: TGTGCCAGCAGTGCTCCGGGGGCTGGGAATCAGCCCCAGCATTTT

V gene: TRBV6-5
clone size: -
J gene: TRBJ2-7
D gene: -
CDR3 protein: CASSYRDNYEQYF
CDR3 DNA: TGTGCCAGCAGTTATAGGGATAACTACGAGCAGTACTTC

V gene: TRBV4-3
clone size: once
J gene: TRBJ2-3
D gene: -
CDR3 protein: CASSQEWRGPDTQYF
CDR3 DNA: TGCGCCAGCAGCCAAGAATGGCGGGGCCCCGATACGCAGTATTTT